Sequencing of this T cell receptor beta chain was carried out in a study of CD4 T cell repertoires in COVID-19. In the study overall: Relabeled CFSE-low cells, IL-2-expanded for about 10 days, met spikes from other coronaviruses. Notes on the study in general: Between roughly 6 and 26% of SARS-CoV-2 clonotypes also appeared in SARS-CoV and/or HKU1 spike cultures. Several top expanded SARS-CoV-2-reactive clonotypes were shared by two or three memory subsets.

No culture step preceded sequencing of the ex vivo isolated memory T cells. This clone was counted between two and nine times. Its specificity is unknown. This same CDR3 is encoded by further DNA sequences in the sample. This CDR3 has 13 amino acids. Trimming left V 3 bases short and J 3 bases short, with 8 bases between. Germline V gives CDR1 LNHDA, CDR2 SQIVND (reference sequence). Clones were sequenced by immunoSEQ multiplex PCR, and TCRdb holds only the in-frame ones, with some missing. The repertoire holds roughly 23,000 clones, with around 86% as singletons. The sequences come from central memory CD4+ T cells from blood, collected before the COVID-19 pandemic. The origin of this receptor is a human donor who had COVID-19. This rearrangement joins TRBV19 to TRBJ1-1; D call uncertain. DNA for the CDR3: TGTGCCAGTAGTATTAGTCGAGACACTGAAGCTTTCTTT. Translation gives CASSISRDTEAFF.